This section outlines one T cell receptor (beta chain) sequence together with its context. Its antigen is not identified. Generated by immunoSEQ multiplex PCR, the TCRdb table keeps only in-frame clones and is missing some. The sample records roughly 150,000 clones, about nine tenths being singletons. This entry comes from a study of T cell responses to AZD1222 COVID-19 vaccine. General study points: CD4 TCRs linked to vaccination spanned spike, dominating at 160-218 and 743-854. Spike-specific TCR breadth and depth went up after people got two AZD1222 doses.

The trim removed 2 bases at V and 0 bases at J, leaving 3 bases unmatched. The CDR3 has 15 residues. CDR1 is WNHNN, CDR2 SYGVQD, per germline (reference sequence). The chain couples TRBV10-1 to TRBJ1-1, with 7 bases identical to TRBD1. The receptor's source is an adult in good health. Sequencing used peripheral blood, obtained on day 0 of AZD1222 vaccination. Here the CDR3 reads CASSERQGMNTEAFF. The CDR3 nucleotides are TGCGCCAGCAGTGAGCGACAGGGAATGAACACTGAAGCTTTCTTT.